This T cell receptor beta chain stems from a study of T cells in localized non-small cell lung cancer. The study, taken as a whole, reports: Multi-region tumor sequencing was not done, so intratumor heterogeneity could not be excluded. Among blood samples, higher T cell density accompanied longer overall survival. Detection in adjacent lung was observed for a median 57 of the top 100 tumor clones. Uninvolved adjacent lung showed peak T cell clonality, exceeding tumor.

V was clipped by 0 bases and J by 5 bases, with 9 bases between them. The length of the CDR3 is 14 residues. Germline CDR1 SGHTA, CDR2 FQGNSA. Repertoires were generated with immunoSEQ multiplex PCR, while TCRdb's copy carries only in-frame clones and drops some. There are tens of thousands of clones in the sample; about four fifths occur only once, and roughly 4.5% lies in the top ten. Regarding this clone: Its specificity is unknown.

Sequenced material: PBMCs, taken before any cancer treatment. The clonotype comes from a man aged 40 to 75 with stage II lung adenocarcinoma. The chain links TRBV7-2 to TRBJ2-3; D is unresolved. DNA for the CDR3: TGTGCCAGCAGCTTAGCGGTGAAGGGAGATACGCAGTATTTT. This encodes CASSLAVKGDTQYF. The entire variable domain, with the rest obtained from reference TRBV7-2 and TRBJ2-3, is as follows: GAGVSQSPSNKVTEKGKDVELRCDPISGHTALYWYRQSLGQGLEFLIYFQGNSAPDKSGLPSDRFSAERTGGSVSTLTIQRTQQEDSAVYLCASSLAVKGDTQYFGPGTRLTVL.